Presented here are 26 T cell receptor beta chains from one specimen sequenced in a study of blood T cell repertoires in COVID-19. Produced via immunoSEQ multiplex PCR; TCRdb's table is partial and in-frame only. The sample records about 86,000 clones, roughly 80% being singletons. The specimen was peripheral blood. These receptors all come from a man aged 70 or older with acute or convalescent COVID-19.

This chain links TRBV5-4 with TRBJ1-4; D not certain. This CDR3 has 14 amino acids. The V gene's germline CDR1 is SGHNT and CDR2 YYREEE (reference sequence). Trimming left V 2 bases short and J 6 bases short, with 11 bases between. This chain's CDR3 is CASSLTSTDEKLFF. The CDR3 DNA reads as TGTGCCAGCAGCTTAACGAGTACGGATGAAAAACTGTTTTTT.

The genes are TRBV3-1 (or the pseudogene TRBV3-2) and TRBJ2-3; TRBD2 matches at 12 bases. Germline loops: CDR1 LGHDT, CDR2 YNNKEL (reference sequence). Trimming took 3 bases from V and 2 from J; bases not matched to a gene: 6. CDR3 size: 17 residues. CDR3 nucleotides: TGTGCCAGCAGCCAGAACCGACTAGCGGGGGACACAGATACGCAGTATTTT. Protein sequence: CASSQNRLAGDTDTQYF.

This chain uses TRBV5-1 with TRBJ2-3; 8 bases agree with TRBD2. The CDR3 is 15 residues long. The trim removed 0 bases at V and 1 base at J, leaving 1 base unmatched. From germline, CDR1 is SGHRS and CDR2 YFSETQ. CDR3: CASSLAGRGTDTQYF. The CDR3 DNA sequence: TGCGCCAGCAGCTTGGCCGGGAGGGGCACAGATACGCAGTATTTT.

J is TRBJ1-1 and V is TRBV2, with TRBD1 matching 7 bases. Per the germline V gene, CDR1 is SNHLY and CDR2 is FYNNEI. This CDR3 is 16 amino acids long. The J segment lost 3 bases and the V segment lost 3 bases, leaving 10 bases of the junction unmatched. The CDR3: CASSDWTGYRDTEAFF. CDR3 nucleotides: TGTGCCAGCAGTGACTGGACAGGATACAGGGACACTGAAGCTTTCTTT.

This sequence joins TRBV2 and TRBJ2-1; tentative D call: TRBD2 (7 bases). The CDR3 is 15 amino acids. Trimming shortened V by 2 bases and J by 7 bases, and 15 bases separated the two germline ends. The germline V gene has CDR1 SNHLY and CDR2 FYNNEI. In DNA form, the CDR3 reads TGTGCCAGCAGTGAAATTGGGGGGGCCGGGAATGAGCAGTTCTTC. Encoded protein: CASSEIGGAGNEQFF.

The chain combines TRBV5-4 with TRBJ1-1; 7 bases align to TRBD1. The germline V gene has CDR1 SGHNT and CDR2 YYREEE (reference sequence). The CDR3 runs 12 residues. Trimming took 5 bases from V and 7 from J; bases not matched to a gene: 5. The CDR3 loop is CASSGDSLEAFF. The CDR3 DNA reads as TGTGCCAGCAGTGGGGACAGCCTTGAAGCTTTCTTT.

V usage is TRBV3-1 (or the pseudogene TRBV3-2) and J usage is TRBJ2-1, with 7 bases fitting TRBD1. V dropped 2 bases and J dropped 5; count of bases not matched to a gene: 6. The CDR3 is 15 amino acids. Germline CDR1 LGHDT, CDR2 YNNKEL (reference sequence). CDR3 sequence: CASSQLRDSDNEQFF. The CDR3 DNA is TGTGCCAGCAGCCAACTCCGGGACAGTGACAATGAGCAGTTCTTC.

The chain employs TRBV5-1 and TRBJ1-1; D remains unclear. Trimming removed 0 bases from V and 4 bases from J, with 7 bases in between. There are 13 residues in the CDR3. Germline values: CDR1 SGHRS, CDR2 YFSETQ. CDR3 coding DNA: TGCGCCAGCAGCTTGGTGGCCAGCACTGAAGCTTTCTTT. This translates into CASSLVASTEAFF.

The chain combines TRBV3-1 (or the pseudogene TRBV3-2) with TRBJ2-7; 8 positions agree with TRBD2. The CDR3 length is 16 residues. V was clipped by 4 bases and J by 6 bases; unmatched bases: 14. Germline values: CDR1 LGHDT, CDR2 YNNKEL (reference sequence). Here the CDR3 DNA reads TGTGCCAGCAGCCTCCGTGCAGTAGCGGGGTTCGGCGAGCAGTACTTC. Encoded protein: CASSLRAVAGFGEQYF.

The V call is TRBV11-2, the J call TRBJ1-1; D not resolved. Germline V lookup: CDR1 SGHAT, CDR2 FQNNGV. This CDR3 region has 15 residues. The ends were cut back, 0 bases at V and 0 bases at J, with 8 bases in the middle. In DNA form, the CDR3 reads TGTGCCAGCAGCTTAGAAGGAGTGCTGAACACTGAAGCTTTCTTT. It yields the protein CASSLEGVLNTEAFF.

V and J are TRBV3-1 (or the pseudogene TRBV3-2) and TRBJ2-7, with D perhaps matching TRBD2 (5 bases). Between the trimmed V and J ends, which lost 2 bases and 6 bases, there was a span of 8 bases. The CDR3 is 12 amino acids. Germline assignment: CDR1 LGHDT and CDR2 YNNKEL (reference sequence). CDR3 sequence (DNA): TGTGCCAGCAGCCAAAACGGGATCGAGCAGTACTTC. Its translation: CASSQNGIEQYF.

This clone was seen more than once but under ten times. The CDR3 region has the DNA TGTGCCAGCAGCCAAGGACAGCCAAATTCACCCCTCCACTTT. Amino acid sequence: CASSQGQPNSPLHF. This chain uses TRBV3-1 (or the pseudogene TRBV3-2) with TRBJ1-6; D is possibly TRBD1 (5 bases). With 1 base removed from V and 7 bases from J, the gap between germline ends came to 8 bases. Germline CDR1 is LGHDT and CDR2 is YNNKEL (reference sequence). The CDR3 spans 14 residues.

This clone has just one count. The CDR3 reads CASSFKETQYF. CDR3 sequence (DNA): TGCGCCAGCAGCTTTAAAGAGACCCAGTACTTC. The V and J genes are TRBV5-1 and TRBJ2-5; no definite D call. V gave up 2 bases and J gave up 3 bases, with 2 bases separating them. This CDR3 is 11 amino acids long. The germline gives CDR1 SGHRS, CDR2 YFSETQ.

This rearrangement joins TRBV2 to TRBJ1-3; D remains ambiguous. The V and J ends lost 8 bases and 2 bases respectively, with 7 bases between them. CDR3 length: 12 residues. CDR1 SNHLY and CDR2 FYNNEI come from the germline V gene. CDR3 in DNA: TGTGCCAGCCACAGAACTGGAAACACCATATATTTT. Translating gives CASHRTGNTIYF.

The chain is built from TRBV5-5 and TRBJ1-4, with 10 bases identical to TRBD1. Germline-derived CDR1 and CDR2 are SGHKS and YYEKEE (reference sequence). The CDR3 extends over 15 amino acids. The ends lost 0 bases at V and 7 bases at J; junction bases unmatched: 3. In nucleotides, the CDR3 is TGTGCCAGCAGCTTGGCCGACAGGGGGCTTGAAAAACTGTTTTTT. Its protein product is CASSLADRGLEKLFF.

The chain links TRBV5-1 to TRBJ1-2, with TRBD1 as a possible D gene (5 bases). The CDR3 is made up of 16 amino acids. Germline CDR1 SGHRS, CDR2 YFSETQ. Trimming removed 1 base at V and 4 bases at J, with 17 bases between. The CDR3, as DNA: TGCGCCAGCAGCTTGTATGTTTCGGGGGTGTCCTATGGCTACACCTTC. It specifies CASSLYVSGVSYGYTF.

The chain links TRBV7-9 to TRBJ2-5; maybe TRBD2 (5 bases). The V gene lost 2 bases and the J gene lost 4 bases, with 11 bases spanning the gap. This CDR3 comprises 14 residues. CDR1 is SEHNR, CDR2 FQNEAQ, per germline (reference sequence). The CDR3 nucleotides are TGTGCCAGCAGCTTAATGGACGGGATAGAGACCCAGTACTTC. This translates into CASSLMDGIETQYF.

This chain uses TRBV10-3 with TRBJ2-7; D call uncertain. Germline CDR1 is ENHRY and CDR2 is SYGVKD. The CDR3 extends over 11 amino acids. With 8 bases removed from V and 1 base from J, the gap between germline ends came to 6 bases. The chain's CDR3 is CAIGDSYEQYV. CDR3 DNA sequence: TGTGCCATCGGAGATTCCTACGAGCAGTACGTC.

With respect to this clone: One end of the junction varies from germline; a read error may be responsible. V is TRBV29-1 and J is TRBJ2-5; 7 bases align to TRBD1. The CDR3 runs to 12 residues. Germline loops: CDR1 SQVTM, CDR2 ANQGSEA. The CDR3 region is CSAIDPGQPPNF. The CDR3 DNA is TGCAGCGCTATCGATCCGGGACAGCCCCCGAACTTC.

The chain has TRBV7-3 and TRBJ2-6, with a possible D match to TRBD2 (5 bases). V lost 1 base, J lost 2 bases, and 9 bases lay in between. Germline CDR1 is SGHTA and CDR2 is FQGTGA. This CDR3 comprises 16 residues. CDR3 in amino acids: CASSLNSGAGANVLTF. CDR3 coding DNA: TGTGCCAGCAGCTTAAATTCCGGGGCTGGGGCCAACGTCCTGACTTTC.

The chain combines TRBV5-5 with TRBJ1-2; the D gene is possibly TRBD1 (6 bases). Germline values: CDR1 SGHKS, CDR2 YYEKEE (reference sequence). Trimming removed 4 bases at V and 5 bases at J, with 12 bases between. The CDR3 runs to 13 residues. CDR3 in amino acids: CASSRQEPYGYTF. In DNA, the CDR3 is TGTGCCAGCAGCCGACAGGAACCTTATGGCTACACCTTC.

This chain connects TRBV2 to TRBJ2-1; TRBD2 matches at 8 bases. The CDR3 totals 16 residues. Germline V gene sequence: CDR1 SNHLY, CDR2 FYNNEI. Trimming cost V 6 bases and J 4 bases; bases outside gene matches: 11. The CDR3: CASSARRSGGYNEQFF. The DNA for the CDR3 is TGTGCCAGCAGCGCACGGAGGAGCGGGGGTTACAATGAGCAGTTCTTC.

CDR3 sequence: CASSNRGPDEKLFF. The CDR3 bases are TGTGCCAGCAGCAACAGGGGGCCTGATGAAAAACTGTTTTTT. The genes are TRBV6-5 and TRBJ1-4, with 9 bases matching TRBD1. V trimming: 6 bases; J trimming: 6 bases; junction bases outside the gene matches: 5. CDR3 length: 14 amino acids. Germline lookup yields CDR1 MNHEY and CDR2 SVGAGI.

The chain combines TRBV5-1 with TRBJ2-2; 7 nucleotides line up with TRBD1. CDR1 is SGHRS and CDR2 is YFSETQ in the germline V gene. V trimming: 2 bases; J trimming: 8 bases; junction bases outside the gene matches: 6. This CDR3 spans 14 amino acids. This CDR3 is CASSLQGISGELFF. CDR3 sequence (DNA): TGCGCCAGCAGCTTACAGGGGATTTCGGGGGAGCTGTTTTTT.

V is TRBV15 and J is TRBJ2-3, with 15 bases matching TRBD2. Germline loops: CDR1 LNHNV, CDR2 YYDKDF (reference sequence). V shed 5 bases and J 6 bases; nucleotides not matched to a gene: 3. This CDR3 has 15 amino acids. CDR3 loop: CATSRGLAGGDTQYF. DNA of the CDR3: TGTGCCACCAGCCGAGGACTAGCGGGAGGGGATACGCAGTATTTT.

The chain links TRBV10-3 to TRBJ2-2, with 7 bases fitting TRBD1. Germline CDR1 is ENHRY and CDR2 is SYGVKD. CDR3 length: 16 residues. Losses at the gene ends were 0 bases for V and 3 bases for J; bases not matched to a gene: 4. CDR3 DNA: TGTGCCATCAGTGAGTCTCGGCAGGGGGACACCGGGGAGCTGTTTTTT. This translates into CAISESRQGDTGELFF.